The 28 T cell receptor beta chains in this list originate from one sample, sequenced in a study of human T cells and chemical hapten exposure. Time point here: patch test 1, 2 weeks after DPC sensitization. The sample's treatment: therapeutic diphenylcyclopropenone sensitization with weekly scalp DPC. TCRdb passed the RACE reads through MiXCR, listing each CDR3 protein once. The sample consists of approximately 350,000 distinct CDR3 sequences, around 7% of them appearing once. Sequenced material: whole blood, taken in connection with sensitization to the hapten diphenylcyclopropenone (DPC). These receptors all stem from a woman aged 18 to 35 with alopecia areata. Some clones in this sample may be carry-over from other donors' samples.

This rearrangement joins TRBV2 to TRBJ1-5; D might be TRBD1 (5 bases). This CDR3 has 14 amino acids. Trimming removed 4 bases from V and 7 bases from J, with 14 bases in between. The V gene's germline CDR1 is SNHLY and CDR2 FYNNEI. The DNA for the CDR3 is TGTGCCAGCAGTGGGGGCCCAAGTGGCCAGCCCCAGCATTTT. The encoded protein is CASSGGPSGQPQHF.

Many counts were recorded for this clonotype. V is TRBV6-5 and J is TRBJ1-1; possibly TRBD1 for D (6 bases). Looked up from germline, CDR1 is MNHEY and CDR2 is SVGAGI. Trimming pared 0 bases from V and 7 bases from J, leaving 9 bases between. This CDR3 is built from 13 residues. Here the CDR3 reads CASSYSGQYEAFF. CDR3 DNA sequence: TGTGCCAGCAGTTACTCCGGACAGTATGAAGCTTTCTTT.

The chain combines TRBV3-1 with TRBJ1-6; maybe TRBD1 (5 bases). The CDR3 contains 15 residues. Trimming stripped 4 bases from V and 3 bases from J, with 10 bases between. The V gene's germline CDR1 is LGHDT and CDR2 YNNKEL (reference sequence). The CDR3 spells CASSPTAFYNSPLHF. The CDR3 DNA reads TGTGCCAGCAGCCCGACAGCATTCTATAATTCACCCCTCCACTTT.

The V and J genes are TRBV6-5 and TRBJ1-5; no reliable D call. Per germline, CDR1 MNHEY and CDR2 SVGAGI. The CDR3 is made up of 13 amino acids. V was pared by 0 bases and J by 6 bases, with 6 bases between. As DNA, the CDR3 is TGTGCCAGCAGTTACTCGAACTCTCAGCCCCAGCATTTT. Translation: CASSYSNSQPQHF.

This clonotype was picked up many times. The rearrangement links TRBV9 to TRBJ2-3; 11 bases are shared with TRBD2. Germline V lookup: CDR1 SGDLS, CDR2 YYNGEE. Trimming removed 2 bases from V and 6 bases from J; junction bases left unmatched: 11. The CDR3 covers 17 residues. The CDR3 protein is CASSVGLAGGGMDTQYF. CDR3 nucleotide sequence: TGTGCCAGCAGCGTTGGGCTAGCGGGGGGCGGAATGGATACGCAGTATTTT. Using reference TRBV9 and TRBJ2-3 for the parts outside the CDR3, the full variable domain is DSGVTQTPKHLITATGQRVTLRCSPRSGDLSVYWYQQSLDQGLQFLIQYYNGEERAKGNILERFSAQQFPDLHSELNLSSLELGDSALYFCASSVGLAGGGMDTQYFGPGTRLTVL.

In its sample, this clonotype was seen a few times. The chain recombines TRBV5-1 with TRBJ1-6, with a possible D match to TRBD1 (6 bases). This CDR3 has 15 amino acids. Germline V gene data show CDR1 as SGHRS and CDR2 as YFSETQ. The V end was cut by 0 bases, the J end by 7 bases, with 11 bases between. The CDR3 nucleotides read TGCGCCAGCAGCTTGGGAACAGGGTTGAATTCACCCCTCCACTTT. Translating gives CASSLGTGLNSPLHF.

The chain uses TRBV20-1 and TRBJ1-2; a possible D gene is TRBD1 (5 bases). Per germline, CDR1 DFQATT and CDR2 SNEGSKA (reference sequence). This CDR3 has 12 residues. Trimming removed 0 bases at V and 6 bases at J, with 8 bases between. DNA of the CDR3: TGCAGTGCTAGAGACGAAGGGGATGGCTACACCTTC. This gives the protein CSARDEGDGYTF.

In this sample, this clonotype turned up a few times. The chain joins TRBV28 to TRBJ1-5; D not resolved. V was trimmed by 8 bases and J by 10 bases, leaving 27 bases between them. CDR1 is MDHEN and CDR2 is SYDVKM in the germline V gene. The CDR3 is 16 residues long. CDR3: CASGLGVSAAARPQHF. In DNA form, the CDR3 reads TGTGCCAGCGGACTCGGGGTGAGCGCCGCGGCTCGACCCCAGCATTTT.

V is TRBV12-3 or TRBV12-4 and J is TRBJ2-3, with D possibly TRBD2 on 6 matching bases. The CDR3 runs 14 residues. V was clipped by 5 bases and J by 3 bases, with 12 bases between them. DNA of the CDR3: TGTGCCAGCAGTAGGCCGGGACTTACAGATACGCAGTATTTT. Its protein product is CASSRPGLTDTQYF.

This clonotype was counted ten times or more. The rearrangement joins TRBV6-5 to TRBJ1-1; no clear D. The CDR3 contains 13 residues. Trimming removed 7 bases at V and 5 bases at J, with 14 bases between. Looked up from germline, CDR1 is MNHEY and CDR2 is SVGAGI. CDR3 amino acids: CASTPYVGTEAFF. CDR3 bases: TGTGCCAGCACCCCCTACGTGGGTACTGAAGCTTTCTTT.

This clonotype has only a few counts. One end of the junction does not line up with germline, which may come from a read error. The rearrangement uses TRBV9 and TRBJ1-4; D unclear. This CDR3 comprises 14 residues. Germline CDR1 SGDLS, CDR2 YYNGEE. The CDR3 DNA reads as TGTGCCAGCAGCCCTACAACCTTTTCGGAAAACCTGTTTTTT. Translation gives CASSPTTFSENLFF.

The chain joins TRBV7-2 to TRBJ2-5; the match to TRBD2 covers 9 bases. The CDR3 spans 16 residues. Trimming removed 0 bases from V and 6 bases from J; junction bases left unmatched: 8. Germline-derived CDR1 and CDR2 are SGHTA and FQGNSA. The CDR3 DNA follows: TGTGCCAGCAGCTTAGCGATGGGACTAGCTCGGCAGACCCAGTACTTC. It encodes CASSLAMGLARQTQYF.

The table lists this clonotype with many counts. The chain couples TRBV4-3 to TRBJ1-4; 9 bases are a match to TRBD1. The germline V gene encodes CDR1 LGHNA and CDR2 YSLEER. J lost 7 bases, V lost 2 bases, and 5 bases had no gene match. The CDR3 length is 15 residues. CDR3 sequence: CASSQYRGQGEKLFF. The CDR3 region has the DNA TGCGCCAGCAGCCAATATAGGGGACAGGGTGAAAAACTGTTTTTT.

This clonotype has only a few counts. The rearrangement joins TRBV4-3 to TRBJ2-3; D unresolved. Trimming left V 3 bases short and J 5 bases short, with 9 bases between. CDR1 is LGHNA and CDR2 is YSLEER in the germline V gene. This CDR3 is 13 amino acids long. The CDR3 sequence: CASSQEMRDTQYF. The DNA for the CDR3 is TGCGCCAGCAGCCAGGAAATGCGAGATACGCAGTATTTT.

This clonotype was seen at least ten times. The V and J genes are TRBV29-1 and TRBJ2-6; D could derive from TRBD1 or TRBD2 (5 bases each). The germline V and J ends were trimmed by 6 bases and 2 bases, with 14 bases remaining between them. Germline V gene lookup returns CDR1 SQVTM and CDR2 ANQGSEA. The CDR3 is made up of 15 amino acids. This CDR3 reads CSVGPSYAGANVLTF. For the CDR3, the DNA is TGCAGCGTGGGACCCAGCTATGCTGGGGCCAACGTCCTGACTTTC.

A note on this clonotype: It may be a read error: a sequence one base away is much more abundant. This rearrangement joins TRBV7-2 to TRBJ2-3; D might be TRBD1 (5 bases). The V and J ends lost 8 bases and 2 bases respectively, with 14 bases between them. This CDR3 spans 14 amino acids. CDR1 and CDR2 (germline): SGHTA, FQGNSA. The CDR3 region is CASLTGHTTDTQYF. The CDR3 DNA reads TGTGCCAGCTTAACCGGACATACCACAGATACGCAGTATTTT. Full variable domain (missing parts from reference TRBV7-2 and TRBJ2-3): GAGVSQSPSNKVTEKGKDVELRCDPISGHTALYWYRQSLGQGLEFLIYFQGNSAPDKSGLPSDRFSAERTGGSVSTLTIQRTQQEDSAVYLCASLTGHTTDTQYFGPGTRLTVL.

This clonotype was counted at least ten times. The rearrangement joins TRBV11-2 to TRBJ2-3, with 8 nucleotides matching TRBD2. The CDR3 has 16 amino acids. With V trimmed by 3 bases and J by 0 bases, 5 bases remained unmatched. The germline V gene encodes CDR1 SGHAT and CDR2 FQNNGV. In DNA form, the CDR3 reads TGTGCCAGCAGCTTTCTTAGCGGGGAGAGCACAGATACGCAGTATTTT. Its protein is CASSFLSGESTDTQYF. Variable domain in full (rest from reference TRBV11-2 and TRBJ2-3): EAGVAQSPRYKIIEKRQSVAFWCNPISGHATLYWYQQILGQGPKLLIQFQNNGVVDDSQLPKDRFSAERLKGVDSTLKIQPAKLEDSAVYLCASSFLSGESTDTQYFGPGTRLTVL.

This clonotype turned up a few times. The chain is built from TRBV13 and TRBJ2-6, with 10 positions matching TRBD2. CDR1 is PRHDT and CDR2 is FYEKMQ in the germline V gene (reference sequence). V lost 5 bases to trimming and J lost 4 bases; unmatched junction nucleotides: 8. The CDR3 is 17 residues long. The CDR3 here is CASSPSGTSAGANVLTF. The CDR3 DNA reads TGTGCCAGCAGCCCATCCGGGACTAGCGCCGGGGCCAACGTCCTGACTTTC.

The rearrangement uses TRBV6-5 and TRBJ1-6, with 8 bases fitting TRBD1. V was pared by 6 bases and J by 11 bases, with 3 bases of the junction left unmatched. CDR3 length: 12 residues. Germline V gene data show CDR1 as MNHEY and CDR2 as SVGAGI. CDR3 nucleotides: TGTGCCAGCAGAAGACAGGGGACACCCCTCCACTTT. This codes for CASRRQGTPLHF.

Here the CDR3 DNA reads TGTGCCAGCAGCCCCCCCCCCGGGGAGCTGTTTTTT. This encodes CASSPPPGELFF. The rearrangement uses TRBV7-9 and TRBJ2-2; D is undetermined. This CDR3 is built from 12 residues. CDR1 SEHNR and CDR2 FQNEAQ come from the germline V gene (reference sequence). V lost 5 bases and J 6 bases, leaving 7 bases between the germline ends.

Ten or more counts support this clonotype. The CDR3 is CASSLSGWGSQETQYF. CDR3 in DNA: TGTGCCAGCAGCTTAAGTGGGTGGGGGTCCCAAGAGACCCAGTACTTC. V and J are TRBV11-2 and TRBJ2-5; D assignment may be TRBD1 or TRBD2 (5 bases each). The length of the CDR3 is 16 residues. Germline V CDR1 and CDR2: SGHAT, FQNNGV. Trimming took off 2 bases at V and 1 base at J, with 14 bases between the two ends.

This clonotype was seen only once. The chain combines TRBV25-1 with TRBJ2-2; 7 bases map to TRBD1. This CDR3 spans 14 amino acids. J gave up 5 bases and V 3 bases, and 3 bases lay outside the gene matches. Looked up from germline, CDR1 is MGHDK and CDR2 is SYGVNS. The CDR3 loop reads CASSEAGGTGELFF. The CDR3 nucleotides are TGTGCCAGCAGTGAGGCAGGGGGAACCGGGGAGCTGTTTTTT.

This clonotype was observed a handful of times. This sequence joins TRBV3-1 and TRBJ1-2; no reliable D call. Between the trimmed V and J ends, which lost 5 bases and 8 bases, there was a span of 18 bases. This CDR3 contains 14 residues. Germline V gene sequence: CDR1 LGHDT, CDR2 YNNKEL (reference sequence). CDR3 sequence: CASSYDPREVGYTF. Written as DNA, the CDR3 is TGTGCCAGCAGCTATGACCCTAGGGAAGTGGGCTACACCTTC.

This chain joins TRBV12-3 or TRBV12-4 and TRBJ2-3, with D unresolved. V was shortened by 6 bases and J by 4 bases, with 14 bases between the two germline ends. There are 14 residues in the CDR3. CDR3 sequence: CASSHGRNADTQYF. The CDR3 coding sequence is TGTGCCAGCAGCCACGGACGAAACGCAGATACGCAGTATTTT.

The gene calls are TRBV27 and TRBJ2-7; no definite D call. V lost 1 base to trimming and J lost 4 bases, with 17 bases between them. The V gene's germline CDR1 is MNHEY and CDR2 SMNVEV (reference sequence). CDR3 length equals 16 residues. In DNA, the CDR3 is TGTGCCAGCAGTTTATTGCAGGAGTCAGGAGTTTACGAGCAGTACTTC. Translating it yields CASSLLQESGVYEQYF.

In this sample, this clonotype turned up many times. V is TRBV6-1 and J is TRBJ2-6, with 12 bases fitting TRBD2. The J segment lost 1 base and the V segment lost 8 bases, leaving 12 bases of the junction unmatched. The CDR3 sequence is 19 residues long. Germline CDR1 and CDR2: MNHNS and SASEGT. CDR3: CASQPIILAGGSGANVLTF. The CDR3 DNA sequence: TGTGCCAGCCAACCAATAATCCTAGCGGGGGGGTCTGGGGCCAACGTCCTGACTTTC.

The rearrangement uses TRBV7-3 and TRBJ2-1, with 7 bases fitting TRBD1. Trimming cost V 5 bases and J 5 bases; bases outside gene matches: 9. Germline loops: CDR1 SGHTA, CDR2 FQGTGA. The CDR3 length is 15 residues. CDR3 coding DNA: TGTGCCAGCAGCATCCGCGGACAGGTAGACAATGAGCAGTTCTTC. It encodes CASSIRGQVDNEQFF.

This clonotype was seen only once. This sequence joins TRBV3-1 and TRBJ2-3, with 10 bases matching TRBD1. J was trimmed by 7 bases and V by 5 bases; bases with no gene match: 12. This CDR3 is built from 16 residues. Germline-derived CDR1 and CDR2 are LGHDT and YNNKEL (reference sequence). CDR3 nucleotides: TGTGCCAGCAGCTCCGCCGGGACAGGGGCGTGGAATACGCAGTATTTT. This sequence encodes CASSSAGTGAWNTQYF.